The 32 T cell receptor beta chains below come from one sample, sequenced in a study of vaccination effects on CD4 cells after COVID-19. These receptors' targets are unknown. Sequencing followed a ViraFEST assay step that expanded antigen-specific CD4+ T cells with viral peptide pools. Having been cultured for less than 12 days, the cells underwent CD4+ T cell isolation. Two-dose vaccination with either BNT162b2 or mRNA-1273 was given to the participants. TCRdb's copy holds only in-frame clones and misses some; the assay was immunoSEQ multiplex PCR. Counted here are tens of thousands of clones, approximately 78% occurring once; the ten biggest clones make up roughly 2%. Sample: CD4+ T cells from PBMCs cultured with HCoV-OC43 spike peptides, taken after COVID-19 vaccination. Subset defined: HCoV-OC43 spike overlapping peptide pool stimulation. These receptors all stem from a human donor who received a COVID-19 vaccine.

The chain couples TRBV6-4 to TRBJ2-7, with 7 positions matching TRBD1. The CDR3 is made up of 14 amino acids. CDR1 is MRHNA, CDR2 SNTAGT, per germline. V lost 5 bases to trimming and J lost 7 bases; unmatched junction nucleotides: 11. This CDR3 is CASSTDRALGEQYV. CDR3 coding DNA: TGTGCCAGCAGTACCGACAGGGCTCTCGGGGAGCAGTACGTC.

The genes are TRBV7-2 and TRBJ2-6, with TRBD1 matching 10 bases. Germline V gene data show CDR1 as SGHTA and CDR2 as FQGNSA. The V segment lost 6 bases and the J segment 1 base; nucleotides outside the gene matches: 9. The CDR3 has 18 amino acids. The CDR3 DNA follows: TGTGCCAGCAGACCGCCCGGACAGGGGGGATCTGGGGCCAACGTCCTGACTTTC. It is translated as CASRPPGQGGSGANVLTF.

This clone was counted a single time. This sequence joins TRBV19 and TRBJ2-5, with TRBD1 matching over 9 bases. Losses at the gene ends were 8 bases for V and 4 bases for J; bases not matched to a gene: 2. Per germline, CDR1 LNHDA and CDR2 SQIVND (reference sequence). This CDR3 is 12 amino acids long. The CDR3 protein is CASRDRVETQYF. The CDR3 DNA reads TGTGCCAGTCGGGACAGGGTAGAGACCCAGTACTTC.

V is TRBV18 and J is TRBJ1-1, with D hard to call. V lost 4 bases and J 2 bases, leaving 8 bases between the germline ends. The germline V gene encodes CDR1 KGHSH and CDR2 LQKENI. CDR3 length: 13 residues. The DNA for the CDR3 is TGTGCCAGCTCACGGAATCGAAACACTGAAGCTTTCTTT. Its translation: CASSRNRNTEAFF.

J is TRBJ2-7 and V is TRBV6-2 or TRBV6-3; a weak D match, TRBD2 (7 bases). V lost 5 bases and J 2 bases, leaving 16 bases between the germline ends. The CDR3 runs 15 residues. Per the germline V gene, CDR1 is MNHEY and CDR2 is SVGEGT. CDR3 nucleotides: TGTGCCAGCAGTATAGGGGGGGGACTTACCTACGAGCAGTACGTC. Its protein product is CASSIGGGLTYEQYV.

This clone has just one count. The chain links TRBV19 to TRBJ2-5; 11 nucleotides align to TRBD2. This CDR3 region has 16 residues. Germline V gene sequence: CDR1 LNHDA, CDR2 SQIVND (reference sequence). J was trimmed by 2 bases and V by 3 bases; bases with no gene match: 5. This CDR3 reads CASSISLAGGQETQYF. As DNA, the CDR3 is TGTGCCAGTAGTATCTCCCTAGCGGGGGGACAAGAGACCCAGTACTTC.

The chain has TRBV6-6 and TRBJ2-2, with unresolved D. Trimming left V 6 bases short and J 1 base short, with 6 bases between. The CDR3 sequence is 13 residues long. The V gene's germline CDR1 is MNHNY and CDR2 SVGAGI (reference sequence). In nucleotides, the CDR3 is TGTGCCAGCAGCCCCAGGAACACCGGGGAGCTGTTTTTT. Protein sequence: CASSPRNTGELFF.

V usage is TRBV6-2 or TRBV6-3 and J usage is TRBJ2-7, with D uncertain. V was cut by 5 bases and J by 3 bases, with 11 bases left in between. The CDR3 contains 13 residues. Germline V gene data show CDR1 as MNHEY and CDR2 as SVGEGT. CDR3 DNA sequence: TGTGCCAGCAGTGCCCCCGTGGGCTACGAGCAGTACGTC. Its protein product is CASSAPVGYEQYV.

This CDR3 is CASLAGGSTDTQYF. CDR3 coding DNA: TGTGCCAGCTTAGCGGGGGGATCCACAGATACGCAGTATTTT. The chain carries TRBV6-6 and TRBJ2-3, with TRBD2 matching over 10 bases. CDR1 is MNHNY and CDR2 is SVGAGI in the germline V gene (reference sequence). Unmatched junction bases numbered 4, after V lost 8 bases and J lost 2 bases. The length of the CDR3 is 14 residues.

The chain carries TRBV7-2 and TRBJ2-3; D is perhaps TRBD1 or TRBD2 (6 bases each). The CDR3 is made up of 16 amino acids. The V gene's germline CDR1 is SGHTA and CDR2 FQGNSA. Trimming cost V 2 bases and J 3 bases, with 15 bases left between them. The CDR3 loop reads CASSLFARGQTDTQYF. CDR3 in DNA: TGTGCCAGCAGCTTATTCGCCCGGGGGCAGACAGATACGCAGTATTTT.

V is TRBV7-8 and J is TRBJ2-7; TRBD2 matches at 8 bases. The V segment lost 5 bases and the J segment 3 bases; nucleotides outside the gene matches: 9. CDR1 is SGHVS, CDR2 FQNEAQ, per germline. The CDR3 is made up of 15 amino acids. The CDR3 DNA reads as TGTGCCAGCAGCCCGCGCGGGGGGACCCACTACGAGCAGTACGTC. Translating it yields CASSPRGGTHYEQYV.

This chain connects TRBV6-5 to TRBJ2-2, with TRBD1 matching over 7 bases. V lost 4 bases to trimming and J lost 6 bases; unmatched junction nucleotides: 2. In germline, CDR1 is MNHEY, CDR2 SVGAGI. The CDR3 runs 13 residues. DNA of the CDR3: TGTGCCAGCAGTTGGACAGGTGCCGGGGAGCTGTTTTTT. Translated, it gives CASSWTGAGELFF.

The CDR3 DNA reads TGTGCCAGCAGTTCACAGGGCCCCTACGAGCAGTACGTC. This translates into CASSSQGPYEQYV. This chain links TRBV6-5 with TRBJ2-7; perhaps TRBD1 as D (6 bases). The CDR3 runs 13 residues. Germline CDR1 is MNHEY and CDR2 is SVGAGI. V was clipped by 4 bases and J by 2 bases, with 9 bases between them.

The CDR3 region is CASSYTLRGSYTF. DNA for the CDR3: TGCGCCAGCAGTTATACGCTCAGGGGGAGCTACACCTTC. The chain links TRBV5-1 to TRBJ1-2, with 7 bases lining up with TRBD1. There are 13 residues in the CDR3. V was pared by 5 bases and J by 9 bases, with 10 bases of the junction left unmatched. Germline V gene lookup returns CDR1 SGHRS and CDR2 YFSETQ.

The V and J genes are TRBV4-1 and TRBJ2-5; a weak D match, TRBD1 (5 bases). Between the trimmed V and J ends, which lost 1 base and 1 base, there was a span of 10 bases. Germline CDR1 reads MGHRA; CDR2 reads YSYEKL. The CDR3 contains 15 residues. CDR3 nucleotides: TGCGCCAGCAGCCAAGTTGACAGATCCCAAGAGACCCAGTACTTC. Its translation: CASSQVDRSQETQYF.

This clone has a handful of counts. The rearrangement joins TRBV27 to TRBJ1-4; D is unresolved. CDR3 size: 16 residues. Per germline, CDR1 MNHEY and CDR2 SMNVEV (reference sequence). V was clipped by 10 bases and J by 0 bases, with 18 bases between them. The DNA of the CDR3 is TGTGCCACCATGGTGGGCCCCGGAGCAACTAATGAAAAACTGTTTTTT. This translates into CATMVGPGATNEKLFF.

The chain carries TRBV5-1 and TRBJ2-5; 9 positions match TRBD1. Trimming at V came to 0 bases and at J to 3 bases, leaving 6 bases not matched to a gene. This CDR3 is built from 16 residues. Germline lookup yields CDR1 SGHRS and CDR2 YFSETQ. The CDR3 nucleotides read TGCGCCAGCAGCTTGGCCGAACAGGGGGCGGAAGAGACCCAGTACTTC. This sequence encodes CASSLAEQGAEETQYF.

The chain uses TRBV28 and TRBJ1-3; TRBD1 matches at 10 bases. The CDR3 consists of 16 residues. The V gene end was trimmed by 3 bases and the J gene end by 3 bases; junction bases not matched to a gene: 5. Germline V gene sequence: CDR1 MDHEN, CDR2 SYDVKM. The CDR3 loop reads CASSFLTGGYGNTIYF. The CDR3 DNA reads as TGTGCCAGCAGTTTTTTGACAGGGGGCTATGGAAACACCATATATTTT.

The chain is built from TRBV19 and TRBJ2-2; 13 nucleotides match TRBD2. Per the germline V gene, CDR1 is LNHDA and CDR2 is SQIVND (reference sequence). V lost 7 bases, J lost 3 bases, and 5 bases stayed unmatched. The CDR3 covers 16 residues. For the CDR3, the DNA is TGTGCCAGTATGAAGGGACTAGCGGGGTACACCGGGGAGCTGTTTTTT. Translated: CASMKGLAGYTGELFF.

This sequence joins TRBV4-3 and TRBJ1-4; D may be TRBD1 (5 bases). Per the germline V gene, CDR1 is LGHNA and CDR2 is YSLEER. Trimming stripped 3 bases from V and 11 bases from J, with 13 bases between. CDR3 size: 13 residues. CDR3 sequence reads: CASSQSLQVKLFF. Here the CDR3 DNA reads TGCGCCAGCAGCCAGAGCCTACAGGTGAAACTGTTTTTT.

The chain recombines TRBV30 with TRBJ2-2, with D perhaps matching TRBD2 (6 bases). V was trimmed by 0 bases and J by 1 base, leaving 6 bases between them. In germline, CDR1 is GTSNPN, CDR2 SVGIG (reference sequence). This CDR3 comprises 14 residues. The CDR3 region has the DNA TGTGCCTGGAGTGTGGGGGGGAACACCGGGGAGCTGTTTTTT. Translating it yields CAWSVGGNTGELFF.

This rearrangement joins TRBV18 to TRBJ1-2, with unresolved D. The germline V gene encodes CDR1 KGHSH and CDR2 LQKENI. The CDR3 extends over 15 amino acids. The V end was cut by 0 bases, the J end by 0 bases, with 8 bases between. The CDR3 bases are TGTGCCAGCTCACCACCTGGCAGAACTAACTATGGCTACACCTTC. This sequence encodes CASSPPGRTNYGYTF.

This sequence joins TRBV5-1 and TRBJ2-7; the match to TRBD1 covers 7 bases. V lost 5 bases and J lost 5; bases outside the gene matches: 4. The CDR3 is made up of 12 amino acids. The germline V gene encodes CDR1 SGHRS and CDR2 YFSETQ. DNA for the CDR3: TGCGCCAGCAGGAGGGGGCTCGACGAGCAGTACGTC. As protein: CASRRGLDEQYV.

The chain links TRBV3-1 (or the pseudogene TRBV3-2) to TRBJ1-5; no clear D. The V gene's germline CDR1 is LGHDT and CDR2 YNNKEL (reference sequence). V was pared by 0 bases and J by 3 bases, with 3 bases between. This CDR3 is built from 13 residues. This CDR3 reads CASSQDNNQPQHF. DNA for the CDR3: TGTGCCAGCAGCCAAGACAACAATCAGCCCCAGCATTTT.

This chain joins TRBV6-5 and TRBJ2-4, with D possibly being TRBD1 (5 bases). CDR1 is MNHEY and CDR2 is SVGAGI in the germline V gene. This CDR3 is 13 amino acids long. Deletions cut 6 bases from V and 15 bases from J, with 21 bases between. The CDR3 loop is CASSQLGAARLYF. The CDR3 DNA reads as TGTGCCAGCAGCCAGCTAGGGGCCGCCCGGTTGTACTTC.

CDR3 sequence: CASSLLGEETQYF. The DNA of the CDR3 is TGTGCCAGCAGCTTACTTGGTGAAGAGACCCAGTACTTC. The V gene is TRBV7-3, the J gene TRBJ2-5; D gene ambiguous. The V end lost 2 bases, the J end lost 3 bases, and 7 bases lay between the germline ends. This CDR3 is built from 13 residues. CDR1 is SGHTA and CDR2 is FQGTGA in the germline V gene.

The CDR3 here is CASSPGTGGRNEQFF. The CDR3 coding sequence is TGCGCCAGCAGCCCCGGGACAGGGGGCCGCAATGAGCAGTTCTTC. V usage is TRBV10-1 and J usage is TRBJ2-1; 12 bases are a match to TRBD1. Trimming took 6 bases from V and 6 from J; bases not matched to a gene: 6. Germline V gene lookup returns CDR1 WNHNN and CDR2 SYGVQD (reference sequence). The CDR3 contains 15 residues.

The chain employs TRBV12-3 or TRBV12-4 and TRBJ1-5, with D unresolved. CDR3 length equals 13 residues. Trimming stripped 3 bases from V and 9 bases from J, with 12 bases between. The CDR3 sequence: CASSFGSIGPQHF. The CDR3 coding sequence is TGTGCCAGCAGTTTTGGGTCGATTGGGCCCCAGCATTTT.

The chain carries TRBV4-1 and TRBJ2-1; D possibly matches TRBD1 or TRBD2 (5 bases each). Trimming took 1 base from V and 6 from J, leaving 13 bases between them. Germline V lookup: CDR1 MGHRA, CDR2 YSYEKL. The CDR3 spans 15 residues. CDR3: CASSQGAGAGNEQFF. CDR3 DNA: TGCGCCAGCAGCCAAGGGGCCGGGGCTGGCAATGAGCAGTTCTTC.

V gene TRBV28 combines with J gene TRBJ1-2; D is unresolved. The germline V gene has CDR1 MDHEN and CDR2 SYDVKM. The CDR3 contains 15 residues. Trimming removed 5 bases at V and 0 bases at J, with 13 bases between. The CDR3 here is CASSPRHGANYGYTF. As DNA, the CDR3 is TGTGCCAGCAGTCCCAGACATGGAGCTAACTATGGCTACACCTTC.

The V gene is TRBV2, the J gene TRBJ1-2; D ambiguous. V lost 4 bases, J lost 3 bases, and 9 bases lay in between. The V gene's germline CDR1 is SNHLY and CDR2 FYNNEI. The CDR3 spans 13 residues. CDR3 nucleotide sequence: TGTGCCAGCAGTGTGGGCGGGTACTATGGCTACACCTTC. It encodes CASSVGGYYGYTF.

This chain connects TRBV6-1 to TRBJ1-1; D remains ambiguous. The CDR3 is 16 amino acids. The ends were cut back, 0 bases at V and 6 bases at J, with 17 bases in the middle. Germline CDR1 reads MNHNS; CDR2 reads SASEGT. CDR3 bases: TGTGCCAGCAGTGAAGCGTTGTCTTGGGGAGCGCCTGAAGCTTTCTTT. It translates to CASSEALSWGAPEAFF.